The sequence of this TCR beta chain was determined in a study of shared clonotypes between healthy human individuals. General study findings and limits: Researchers found naive subsets generally carried larger estimated richness than memory subsets. Depth of sequencing was expected to influence donor clonotype sharing. Non-shared clonotypes showed lower generation probabilities than clonotypes common to all four donors.

The CDR3 totals 15 residues. The germline V gene has CDR1 LGHNA and CDR2 YSLEER. Trimming stripped 4 bases from V and 7 bases from J, with 14 bases between. The data were produced by immunoSEQ multiplex PCR, yet TCRdb's version contains in-frame clones alone and is incomplete. This table holds about a million clones, around three quarters found once. Of note for this clone: Its antigen remains unknown.

Sequenced: memory CD4+ T cells from PBMCs. Subset reported: CD45RA-negative fraction. The chain links TRBV4-3 to TRBJ1-6; D is perhaps TRBD1 (6 bases). This TCR was recovered from a man younger than 35 in good health. Some clones in this sample may be carry-over from other donors' samples. The CDR3 bases are TGCGCCAGCAGCCTCACGACAGGAGGCAATTCACCCCTCCACTTT. Translating gives CASSLTTGGNSPLHF.